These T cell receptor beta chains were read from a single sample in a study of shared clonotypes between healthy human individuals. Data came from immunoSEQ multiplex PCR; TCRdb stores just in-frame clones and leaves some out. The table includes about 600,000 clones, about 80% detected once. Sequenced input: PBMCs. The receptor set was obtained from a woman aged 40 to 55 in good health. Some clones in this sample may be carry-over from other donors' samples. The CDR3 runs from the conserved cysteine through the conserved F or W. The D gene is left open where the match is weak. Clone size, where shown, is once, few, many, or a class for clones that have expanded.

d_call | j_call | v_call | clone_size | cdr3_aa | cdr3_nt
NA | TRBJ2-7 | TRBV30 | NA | CAWSPAGGRGEQYF | TGTGCCTGGAGTCCGGCTGGAGGACGAGGCGAGCAGTACTTC
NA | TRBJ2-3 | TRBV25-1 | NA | CASRSEYTQYF | TGTGCCAGCAGATCGGAGTATACGCAGTATTTT
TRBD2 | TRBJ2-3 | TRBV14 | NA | CASSQQLADTDTQYF | TGTGCCAGCAGCCAACAACTAGCGGATACAGATACGCAGTATTTT
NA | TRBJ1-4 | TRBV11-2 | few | CASSLGPTGEKLFF | TGTGCCAGCAGCTTGGGCCCGACGGGTGAAAAACTGTTTTTT
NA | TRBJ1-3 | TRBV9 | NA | CASSVGQGGDTIYF | TGTGCCAGCAGCGTAGGTCAGGGAGGGGACACCATATATTTT
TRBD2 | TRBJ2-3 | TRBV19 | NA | CASSAIRTSGSGKDTQYF | TGTGCCAGTAGCGCGATAAGGACTAGCGGGAGCGGTAAGGATACGCAGTATTTT
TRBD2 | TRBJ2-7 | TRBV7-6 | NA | CASSLGLAGVYEQYF | TGTGCCAGCAGCTTGGGACTAGCGGGCGTATACGAGCAGTACTTC
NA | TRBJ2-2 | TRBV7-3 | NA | CASSTTGTLNTGELFF | TGTGCCAGCAGCACTACCGGGACTTTAAACACCGGGGAGCTGTTTTTT
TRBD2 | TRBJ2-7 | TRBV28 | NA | CASSSLREGFYEQYF | TGTGCCAGCAGTTCTTTACGGGAGGGCTTCTACGAGCAGTACTTC
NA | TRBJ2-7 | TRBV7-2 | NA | CASSPGLTYEQYF | TGTGCCAGCAGCCCTGGACTCACCTACGAGCAGTACTTC
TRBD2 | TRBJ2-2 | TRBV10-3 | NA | CATRASGTGELFF | TGTGCCACTCGGGCTAGCGGGACCGGGGAGCTGTTTTTT
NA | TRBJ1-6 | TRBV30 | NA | CAWNLDRRLNSPLHF | TGTGCCTGGAACCTCGACAGACGACTCAATTCACCCCTCCACTTT
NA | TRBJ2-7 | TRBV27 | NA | CASRPLGPLPYEQYF | TGTGCCAGCAGGCCTCTCGGCCCCCTGCCCTACGAGCAGTACTTC
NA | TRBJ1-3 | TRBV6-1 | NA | CASSAGSAGNTIYF | TGTGCCAGCAGTGCAGGGAGCGCTGGAAACACCATATATTTT
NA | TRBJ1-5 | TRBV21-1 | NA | CASSKFGTGDSCNQPQHF | TGTGCCAGCAGCAAATTTGGGACAGGTGATAGCTGCAATCAGCCCCAGCATTTT
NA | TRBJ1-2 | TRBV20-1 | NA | CSASLNGYTF | TGCAGTGCTAGCTTAAATGGCTACACCTTC
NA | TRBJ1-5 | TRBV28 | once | CASSLWGRGDQPQHF | TGTGCCAGCAGTTTATGGGGGAGGGGCGATCAGCCCCAGCATTTT
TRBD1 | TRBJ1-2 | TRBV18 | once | CASSPPGVPGQGRGYTF | TGTGCCAGCTCACCACCAGGAGTTCCGGGACAGGGCCGAGGCTACACCTTC
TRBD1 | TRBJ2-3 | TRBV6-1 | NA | CASSVSGGMGADTQYF | TGTGCCAGCAGTGTATCAGGGGGCATGGGCGCAGATACGCAGTATTTT
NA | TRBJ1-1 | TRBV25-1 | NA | CASRLGTNTEAFF | TGTGCCAGCCGTTTAGGCACCAACACTGAAGCTTTCTTT
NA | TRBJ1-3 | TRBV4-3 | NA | CASSQSGLKGNTIYF | TGCGCCAGCAGCCAAAGCGGACTCAAGGGGAACACCATATATTTT
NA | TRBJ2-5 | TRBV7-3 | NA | CASSLANSGETQYF | TGTGCCAGCAGCTTGGCTAACTCAGGAGAGACCCAGTACTTC
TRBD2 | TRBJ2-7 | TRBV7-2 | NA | CASSLRLAGYEQYF | TGTGCCAGCAGCTTACGACTAGCGGGGTACGAGCAGTACTTC
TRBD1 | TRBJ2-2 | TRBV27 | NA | CASSTQGADTGELFF | TGTGCCAGCAGTACACAGGGGGCTGACACCGGGGAGCTGTTTTTT
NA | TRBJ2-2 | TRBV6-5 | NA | CASSRDITGELFF | TGTGCCAGCAGCCGGGACATCACCGGGGAGCTGTTTTTT
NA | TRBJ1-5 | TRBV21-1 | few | CASSVGSQHF | TGTGCCAGCAGCGTAGGATCCCAGCATTTT
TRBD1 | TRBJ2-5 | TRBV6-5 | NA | CASSYLDRIGQETQYF | TGTGCCAGCAGTTACTTGGACAGGATCGGTCAAGAGACCCAGTACTTC